One sample yielded the 14 T cell receptor beta chains listed below, sequenced in a study of T cell responses to AZD1222 COVID-19 vaccine (dated by TCRdb to the early 2020s). The library relied on the immunoSEQ multiplex PCR assay. This is the immuneACCESS table as TCRdb keeps it, with only in-frame sequences that have V and J called. A part of the clones is gone; compared with another copy, unresolved V genes explain less than half, and the rest is unexplained. In all, the sample holds roughly 89,000 clones, and around 87% of those were seen once. The top ten constitute roughly 5.1% of the sample. This sample's time point label indicates: baseline before first vaccination. What the treatment or condition label conveys for this sample: meningococcal conjugate vaccine given as trial control. Here the sequenced sample was peripheral blood, taken on day 0 of MenACWY control vaccination. The receptors originated from an adult in good health.

This chain uses TRBV6-5 with TRBJ1-5; D is uncertain. Per germline, CDR1 MNHEY and CDR2 SVGAGI. This CDR3 has 15 amino acids. Trimming pared 0 bases from V and 4 bases from J, leaving 10 bases between. The CDR3 DNA follows: TGTGCCAGCAGTTACTCGGGCAGGTCGAATCAGCCCCAGCATTTT. This codes for CASSYSGRSNQPQHF.

The chain employs TRBV9 and TRBJ1-2; possible D gene TRBD1, 5 bases. The V gene lost 4 bases and the J gene lost 7 bases, with 17 bases spanning the gap. CDR3 length: 14 residues. Germline CDR1 reads SGDLS; CDR2 reads YYNGEE. CDR3 residues: CASSSRVVGSGYTF. CDR3 DNA sequence: TGTGCCAGCAGCTCCAGGGTGGTGGGGTCTGGCTACACCTTC.

This chain uses TRBV5-4 with TRBJ2-1; D unclear. Deletions cut 4 bases from V and 6 bases from J, with 8 bases between. The CDR3 covers 12 residues. Germline V gene sequence: CDR1 SGHNT, CDR2 YYREEE (reference sequence). This CDR3 reads CASSPVFNEQFF. For the CDR3, the DNA is TGTGCCAGCAGCCCCGTATTCAATGAGCAGTTCTTC.

This clone is a singleton in its sample. The genes are TRBV5-1 and TRBJ1-1, with 9 bases fitting TRBD1. J gave up 4 bases and V 9 bases, and 13 bases lay outside the gene matches. CDR3 length: 15 residues. Germline-derived CDR1 and CDR2 are SGHRS and YFSETQ. The CDR3 protein is CATGPETGGGTEAFF. CDR3 DNA sequence: TGCGCCACCGGTCCCGAGACAGGGGGGGGCACTGAAGCTTTCTTT.

Turning to this clone: Sequence at one end of the junction differs from germline and may be a read error. The chain combines TRBV27 with TRBJ1-5; 9 bases line up with TRBD1. The CDR3 covers 15 residues. Germline lookup yields CDR1 MNHEY and CDR2 SMNVEV (reference sequence). CDR3 coding DNA: TGTGCCAGCAGTAAGGGACAGGGTAGCGATCAGCCCCAGCATTTT. Translated, it gives CASSKGQGSDQPQHF.

The genes are TRBV27 and TRBJ2-1; D may be TRBD2 (6 bases). Germline CDR1 and CDR2: MNHEY and SMNVEV (reference sequence). Trimming left V 6 bases short and J 7 bases short, with 16 bases between. CDR3 length: 14 amino acids. In DNA, the CDR3 is TGTGCCAGCAGCAGTGGTTGGGGGGTAAATGAGCAGTTCTTC. It yields the protein CASSSGWGVNEQFF.

This sequence joins TRBV10-3 and TRBJ2-1; perhaps TRBD2 as D (6 bases). CDR1 is ENHRY and CDR2 is SYGVKD in the germline V gene. The CDR3 contains 16 residues. Trimming removed 6 bases from V and 2 bases from J, with 17 bases in between. The CDR3 loop is CAIRSSREMAYNEQFF. As DNA, the CDR3 is TGTGCCATCAGGAGCTCCCGGGAGATGGCCTACAATGAGCAGTTCTTC.

The chain couples TRBV5-6 to TRBJ1-4, with D unclear. CDR1 is SGHDT and CDR2 is YYEEEE in the germline V gene. The ends were cut back, 1 base at V and 5 bases at J, with 12 bases in the middle. This CDR3 has 15 amino acids. The CDR3 here is CASSLWAEANEKLFF. The CDR3 DNA follows: TGTGCCAGCAGCTTGTGGGCAGAAGCCAATGAAAAACTGTTTTTT.

The chain has TRBV6-5 and TRBJ1-1; 7 bases agree with TRBD1. From germline, CDR1 is MNHEY and CDR2 SVGAGI. There are 14 residues in the CDR3. Trimming cost V 6 bases and J 7 bases; bases outside gene matches: 11. Here the CDR3 reads CASRRKGQFFEAFF. The CDR3 coding sequence is TGTGCCAGCAGGCGTAAGGGACAGTTCTTTGAAGCTTTCTTT.

The gene calls are TRBV10-3 and TRBJ2-3; D is undetermined. V gave up 9 bases and J gave up 0 bases, with 16 bases separating them. The CDR3 is 15 amino acids. From germline, CDR1 is ENHRY and CDR2 SYGVKD. CDR3 bases: TGTGCCATGGCCTTAGGCAGTTCTAGCACAGATACGCAGTATTTT. Translated: CAMALGSSSTDTQYF.

The rearrangement links TRBV7-6 to TRBJ1-1; D not certain. The germline V and J ends were trimmed by 4 bases and 6 bases, with 12 bases remaining between them. Germline loops: CDR1 SGHVS, CDR2 FNYEAQ. The CDR3 contains 13 residues. DNA of the CDR3: TGTGCCAGCAGCTCAGACGAGGGCGCTGAAGCTTTCTTT. It translates to CASSSDEGAEAFF.

The chain uses TRBV7-9 and TRBJ1-1, with D perhaps TRBD1 (6 bases). The germline CDR1 and CDR2 sequences are SEHNR and FQNEAQ (reference sequence). Between the trimmed V and J ends, which lost 11 bases and 5 bases, there was a span of 24 bases. The CDR3 is 15 residues long. CDR3 in amino acids: CAGQYAGRAGTEAFF. CDR3 nucleotides: TGTGCCGGACAGTACGCAGGGAGGGCGGGAACTGAAGCTTTCTTT.

The V gene is TRBV7-3, the J gene TRBJ2-5, with 10 bases aligning to TRBD1. The CDR3 runs 16 residues. Trimming removed 5 bases from V and 4 bases from J; junction bases left unmatched: 10. Germline V gene lookup returns CDR1 SGHTA and CDR2 FQGTGA. CDR3 coding DNA: TGTGCCAGCAGCGCCCTTGGACAGGGGGGCTCAGAGACCCAGTACTTC. Its translation is CASSALGQGGSETQYF.

Note on this clone: The junction differs from germline at one of its ends, possibly a read error. The chain combines TRBV20-1 with TRBJ2-3; D gene uncertain. Germline V gives CDR1 DFQATT, CDR2 SNEGSKA (reference sequence). The CDR3 runs to 10 residues. CDR3 region: CSANSRSPIF. CDR3 nucleotide sequence: TGCAGTGCTAATTCTCGATCCCCAATATTT.